This TCR beta chain derives from a study of T cell clonotyping in hematopoietic cell transplantation. As for the study in general: Cytoreduction preceded collection of pretransplant recipient samples.

Time point given: recipient sample about 28 days before transplant, after cytoreduction. CDR3 length equals 15 residues. With 3 bases removed from V and 0 bases from J, the gap between germline ends came to 14 bases. Germline V gene data show CDR1 as SQVTM and CDR2 as ANQGSEA. The assay was immunoSEQ multiplex PCR, and TCRdb's table has in-frame clones only and misses some. The data contain about 45,000 clones, about four fifths of them singletons. The V gene is TRBV29-1, the J gene TRBJ1-2; D possibly corresponds to TRBD1 (6 bases). Sequencing was performed on peripheral blood mononuclear cells, taken before stem cell transplant. The origin of this receptor is a man aged 55 to 70 with myelodysplastic syndrome. Some clones in this sample may be carry-over from other donors' samples. This CDR3 reads CSVDRPAGANYGYTF. The CDR3 DNA reads as TGCAGCGTTGATCGGCCGGCAGGGGCTAACTATGGCTACACCTTC.